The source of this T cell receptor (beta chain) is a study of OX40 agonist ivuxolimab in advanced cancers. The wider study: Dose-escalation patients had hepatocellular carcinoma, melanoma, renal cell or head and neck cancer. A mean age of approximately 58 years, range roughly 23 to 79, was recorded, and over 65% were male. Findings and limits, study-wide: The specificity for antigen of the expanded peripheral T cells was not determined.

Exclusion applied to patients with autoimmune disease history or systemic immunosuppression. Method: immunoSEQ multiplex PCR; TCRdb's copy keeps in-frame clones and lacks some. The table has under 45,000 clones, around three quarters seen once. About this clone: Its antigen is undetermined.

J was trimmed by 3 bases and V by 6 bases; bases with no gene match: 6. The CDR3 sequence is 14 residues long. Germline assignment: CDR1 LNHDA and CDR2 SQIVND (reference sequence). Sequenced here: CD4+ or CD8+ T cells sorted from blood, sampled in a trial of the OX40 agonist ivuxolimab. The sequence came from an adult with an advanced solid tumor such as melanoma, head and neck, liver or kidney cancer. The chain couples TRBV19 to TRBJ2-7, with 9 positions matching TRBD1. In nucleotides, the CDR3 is TGTGCCAGTAGCAGATGGACAGGGGACTACGAGCAGTACTTC. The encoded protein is CASSRWTGDYEQYF.